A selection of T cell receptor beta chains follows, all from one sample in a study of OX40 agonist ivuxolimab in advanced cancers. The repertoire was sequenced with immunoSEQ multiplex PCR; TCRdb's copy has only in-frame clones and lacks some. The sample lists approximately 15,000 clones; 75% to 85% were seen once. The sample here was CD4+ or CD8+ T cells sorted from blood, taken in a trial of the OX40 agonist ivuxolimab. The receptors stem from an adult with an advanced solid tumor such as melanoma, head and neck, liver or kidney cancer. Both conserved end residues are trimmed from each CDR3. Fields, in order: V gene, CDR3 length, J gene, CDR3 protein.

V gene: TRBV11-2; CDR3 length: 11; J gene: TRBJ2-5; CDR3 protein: ASKGLGPETQY
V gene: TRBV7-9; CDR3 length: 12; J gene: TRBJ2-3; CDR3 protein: ASSLGGAADTQY
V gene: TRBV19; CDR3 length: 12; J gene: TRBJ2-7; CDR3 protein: ATKAKGQSYEQY
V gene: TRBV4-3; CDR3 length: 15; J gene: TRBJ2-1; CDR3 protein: ASSQNLHRGLYNEQF
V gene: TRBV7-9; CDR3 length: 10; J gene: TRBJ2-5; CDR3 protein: ASSLGVETQY
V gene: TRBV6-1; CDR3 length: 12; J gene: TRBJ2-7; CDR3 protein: ASSPGQGANEQY
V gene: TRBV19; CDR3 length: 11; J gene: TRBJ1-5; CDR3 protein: ASSIPTNQPQH
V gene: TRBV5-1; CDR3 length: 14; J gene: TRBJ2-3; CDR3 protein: ASSLRGGGSTDTQY
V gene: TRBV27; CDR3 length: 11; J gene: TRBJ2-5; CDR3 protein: ASSTPGGETQY
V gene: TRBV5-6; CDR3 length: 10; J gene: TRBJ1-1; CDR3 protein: ASSPQNTEAF
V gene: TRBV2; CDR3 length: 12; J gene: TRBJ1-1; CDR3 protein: ASSEALGDREAF
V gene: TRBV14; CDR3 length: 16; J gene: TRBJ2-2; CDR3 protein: ASSLSPGHPTHTGELF
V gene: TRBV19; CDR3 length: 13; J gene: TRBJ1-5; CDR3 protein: ASSIWGQGHQPQH
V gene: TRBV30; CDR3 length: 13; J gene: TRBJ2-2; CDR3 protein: AWSVLDYYTGELF
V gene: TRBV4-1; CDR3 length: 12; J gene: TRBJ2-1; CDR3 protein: ASSQDGTGDDQF
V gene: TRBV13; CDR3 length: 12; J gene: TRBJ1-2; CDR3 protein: ASSSGTGNYGYT
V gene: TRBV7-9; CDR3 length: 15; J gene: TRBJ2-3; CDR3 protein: ASSQEGLALSTDTQY
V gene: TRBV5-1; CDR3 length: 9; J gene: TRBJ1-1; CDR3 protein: ASSLEGEAF
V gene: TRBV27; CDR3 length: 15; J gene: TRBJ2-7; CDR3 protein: ASSLSPRGAITYEQY
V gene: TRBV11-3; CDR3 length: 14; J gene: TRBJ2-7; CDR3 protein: ASSSHGGSDSYEQY
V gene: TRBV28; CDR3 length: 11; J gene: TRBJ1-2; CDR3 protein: ASSWKQTYGYT
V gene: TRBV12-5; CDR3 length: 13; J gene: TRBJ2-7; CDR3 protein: ASGFNRPLSYEQY
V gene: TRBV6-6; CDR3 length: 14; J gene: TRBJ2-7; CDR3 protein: ASSAQLQGARHEQY
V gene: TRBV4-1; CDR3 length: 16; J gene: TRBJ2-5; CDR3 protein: ASSLIGWGSGTQETQY
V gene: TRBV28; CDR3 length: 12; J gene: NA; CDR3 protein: ASSSPPRGYEQY
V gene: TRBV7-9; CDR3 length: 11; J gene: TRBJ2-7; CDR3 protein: ASSSRPSYEQY
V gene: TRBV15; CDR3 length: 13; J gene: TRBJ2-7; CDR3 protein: ATSTGLAGDYEQY
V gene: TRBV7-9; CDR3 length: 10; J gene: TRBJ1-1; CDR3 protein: ASSFSYTEAF
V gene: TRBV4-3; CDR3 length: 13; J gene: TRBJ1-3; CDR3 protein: ASSQDPDSGNTIY
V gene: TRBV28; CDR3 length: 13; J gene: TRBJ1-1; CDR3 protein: ASSDPPFGDPEAF
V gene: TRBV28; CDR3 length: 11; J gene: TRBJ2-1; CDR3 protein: ASSFLLAYEQF
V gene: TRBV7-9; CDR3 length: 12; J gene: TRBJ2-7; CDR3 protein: ASSSWTTNYEQY
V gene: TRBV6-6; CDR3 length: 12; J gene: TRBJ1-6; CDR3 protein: ASRPPGQKSPLH
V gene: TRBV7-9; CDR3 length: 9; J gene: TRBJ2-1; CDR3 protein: ASSLSDEQF
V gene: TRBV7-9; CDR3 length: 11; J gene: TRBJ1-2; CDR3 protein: ASRDGQTYGYT
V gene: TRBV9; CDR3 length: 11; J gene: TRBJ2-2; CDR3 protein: ASSGGGAGELF
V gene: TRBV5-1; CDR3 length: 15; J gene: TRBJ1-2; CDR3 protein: ASSSGDHAPGEYGYT
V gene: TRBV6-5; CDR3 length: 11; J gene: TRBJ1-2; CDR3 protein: ASTKTGRYGYT
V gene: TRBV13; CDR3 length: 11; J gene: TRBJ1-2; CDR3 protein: ASSSGQLHGYT
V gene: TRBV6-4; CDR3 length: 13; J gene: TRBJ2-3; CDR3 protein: ASRELAGDTDTQY
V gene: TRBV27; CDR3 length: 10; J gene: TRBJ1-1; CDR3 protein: ASRLWTGEAF